This TCR beta chain was documented in a study of T cells in Graves' hyperthyroidism and ophthalmopathy. RNA transcripts were the template for amplifying TCR beta CDR3 regions. Using the HTBI primer set, a first-round RT-PCR was run on the TCR CDR3. TCRdb ran MiXCR on the multiplex PCR reads and lists one entry per CDR3 protein. This sample carries 300,000 to 450,000 distinct CDR3 sequences, about a sixth of them seen once, and the ten largest clones take around a quarter. This clonotype was detected ten times or more. Losses at the gene ends were 1 base for V and 2 bases for J; bases not matched to a gene: 7. Germline CDR1 KGHDR, CDR2 SFDVKD. This CDR3 is built from 17 residues.

V usage is TRBV24-1 and J usage is TRBJ2-3, with 8 bases fitting TRBD2. The TCR sequence derives from a woman between 18 and 30 years old with Graves' hyperthyroidism that later progressed to Graves' ophthalmopathy. The sequenced sample consisted of blood. CDR3 sequence reads: CATSDFGLAGPTDTQYF. The CDR3 DNA reads as TGTGCCACCAGTGATTTCGGACTAGCCGGCCCCACAGATACGCAGTATTTT.